This T cell receptor beta chain appears in the sequencing data of a study of blood T cell repertoires in COVID-19. Profiling relied on immunoSEQ multiplex PCR, and the TCRdb table lists in-frame clones only, not all of them. In the table there are almost 250,000 clones, 70% to 90% of which are singletons. This clone occurred a few times. The CDR3 has 15 residues. The TCR was taken from a woman aged 50 to 60 with acute COVID-19. The sequencing input was PBMCs or T cells enriched from blood (not recorded which). V is TRBV12-1 and J is TRBJ2-7; the table assigns TRBD1, which was not confirmed against the DNA. TRBV12-1 is given as a pseudogene. In DNA, the CDR3 is TGTGCCAGCAGCTTCGGGACAGGGGGCATCTACGAGCAGTACTTC. Amino acids: CASSFGTGGIYEQYF.